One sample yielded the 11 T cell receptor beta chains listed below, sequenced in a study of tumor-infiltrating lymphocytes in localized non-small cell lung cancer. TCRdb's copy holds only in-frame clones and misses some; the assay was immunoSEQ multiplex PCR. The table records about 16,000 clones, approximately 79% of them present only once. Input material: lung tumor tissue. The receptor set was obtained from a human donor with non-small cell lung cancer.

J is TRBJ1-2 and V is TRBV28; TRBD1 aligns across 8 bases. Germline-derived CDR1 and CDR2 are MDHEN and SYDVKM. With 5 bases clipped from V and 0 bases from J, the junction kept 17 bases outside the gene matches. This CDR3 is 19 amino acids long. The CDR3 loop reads CASSLNVQGALGSNYGYTF. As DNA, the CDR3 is TGTGCCAGCAGTCTTAATGTGCAGGGGGCGTTGGGTTCTAACTATGGCTACACCTTC.

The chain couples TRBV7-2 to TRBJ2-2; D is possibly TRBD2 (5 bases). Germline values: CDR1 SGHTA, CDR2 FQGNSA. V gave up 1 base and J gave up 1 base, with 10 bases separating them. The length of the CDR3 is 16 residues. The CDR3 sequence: CASSLEASLNTGELFF. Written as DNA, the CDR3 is TGTGCCAGCAGCTTAGAGGCTAGCCTGAACACCGGGGAGCTGTTTTTT.

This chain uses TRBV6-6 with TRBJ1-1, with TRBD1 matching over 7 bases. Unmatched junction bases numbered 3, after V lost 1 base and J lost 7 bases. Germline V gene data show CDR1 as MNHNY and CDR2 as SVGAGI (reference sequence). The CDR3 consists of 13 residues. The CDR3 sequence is CASSYFNRGEAFF. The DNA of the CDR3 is TGTGCCAGCAGTTACTTTAACAGGGGTGAAGCTTTCTTT.

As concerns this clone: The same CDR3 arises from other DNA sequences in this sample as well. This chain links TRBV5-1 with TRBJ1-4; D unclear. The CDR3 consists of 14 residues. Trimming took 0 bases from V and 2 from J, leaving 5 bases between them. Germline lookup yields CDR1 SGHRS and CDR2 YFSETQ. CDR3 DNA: TGCGCCAGCAGCTTGGGGACCACTAATGAAAAACTGTTTTTT. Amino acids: CASSLGTTNEKLFF.

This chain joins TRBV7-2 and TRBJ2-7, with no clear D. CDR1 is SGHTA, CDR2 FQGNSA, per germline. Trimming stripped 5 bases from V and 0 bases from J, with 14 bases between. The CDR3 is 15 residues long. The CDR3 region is CASSTRVGNSYEQYF. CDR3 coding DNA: TGTGCCAGCAGCACACGGGTGGGCAACTCCTACGAGCAGTACTTC. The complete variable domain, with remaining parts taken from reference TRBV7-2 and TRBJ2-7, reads GAGVSQSPSNKVTEKGKDVELRCDPISGHTALYWYRQSLGQGLEFLIYFQGNSAPDKSGLPSDRFSAERTGGSVSTLTIQRTQQEDSAVYLCASSTRVGNSYEQYFGPGTRLTVT.

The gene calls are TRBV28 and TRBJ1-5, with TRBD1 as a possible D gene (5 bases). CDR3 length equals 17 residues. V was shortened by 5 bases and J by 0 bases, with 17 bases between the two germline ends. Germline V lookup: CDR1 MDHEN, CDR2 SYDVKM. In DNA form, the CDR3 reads TGTGCCAGCAGTCCAAGACAGCCACCCTATAGCAATCAGCCCCAGCATTTT. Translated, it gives CASSPRQPPYSNQPQHF.

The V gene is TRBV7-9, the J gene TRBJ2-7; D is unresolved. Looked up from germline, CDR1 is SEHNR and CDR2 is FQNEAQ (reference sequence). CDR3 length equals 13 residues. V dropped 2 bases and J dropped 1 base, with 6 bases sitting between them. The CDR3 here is CASSLTFSYEQYF. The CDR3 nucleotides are TGTGCCAGCAGCTTAACATTTTCCTACGAGCAGTACTTC.

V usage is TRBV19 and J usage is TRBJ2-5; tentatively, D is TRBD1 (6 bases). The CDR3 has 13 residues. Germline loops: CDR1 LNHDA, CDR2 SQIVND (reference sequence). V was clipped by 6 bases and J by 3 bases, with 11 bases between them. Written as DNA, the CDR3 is TGTGCCAGTAGCCAGGGGCGGGAAGAGACCCAGTACTTC. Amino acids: CASSQGREETQYF.

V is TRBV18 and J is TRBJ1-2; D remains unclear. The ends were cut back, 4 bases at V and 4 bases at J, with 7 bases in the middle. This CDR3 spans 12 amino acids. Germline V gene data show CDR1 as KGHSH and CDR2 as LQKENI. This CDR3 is CASSREAYGYTF. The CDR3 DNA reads TGTGCCAGCTCACGGGAGGCCTATGGCTACACCTTC. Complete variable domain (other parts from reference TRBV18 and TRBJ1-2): NAGVMQNPRHLVRRRGQEARLRCSPMKGHSHVYWYRQLPEEGLKFMVYLQKENIIDESGMPKERFSAEFPKEGPSILRIQQVVRGDSAAYFCASSREAYGYTFGSGTRLTVV.

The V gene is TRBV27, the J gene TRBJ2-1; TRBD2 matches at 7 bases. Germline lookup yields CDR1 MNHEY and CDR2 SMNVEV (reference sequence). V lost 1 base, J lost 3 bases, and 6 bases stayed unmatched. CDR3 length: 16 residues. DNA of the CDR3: TGTGCCAGCAGTTTATACCTAGCGGAACGCTACAATGAGCAGTTCTTC. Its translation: CASSLYLAERYNEQFF.

The CDR3 protein is CASSLETTQGDTQYF. The CDR3 DNA reads as TGTGCCAGCAGCTTAGAGACTACCCAAGGAGATACGCAGTATTTT. The chain joins TRBV13 to TRBJ2-3, with D tentatively TRBD2 (5 bases). The CDR3 totals 15 residues. Trimming removed 1 base at V and 5 bases at J, with 13 bases between. The germline gives CDR1 PRHDT, CDR2 FYEKMQ (reference sequence).